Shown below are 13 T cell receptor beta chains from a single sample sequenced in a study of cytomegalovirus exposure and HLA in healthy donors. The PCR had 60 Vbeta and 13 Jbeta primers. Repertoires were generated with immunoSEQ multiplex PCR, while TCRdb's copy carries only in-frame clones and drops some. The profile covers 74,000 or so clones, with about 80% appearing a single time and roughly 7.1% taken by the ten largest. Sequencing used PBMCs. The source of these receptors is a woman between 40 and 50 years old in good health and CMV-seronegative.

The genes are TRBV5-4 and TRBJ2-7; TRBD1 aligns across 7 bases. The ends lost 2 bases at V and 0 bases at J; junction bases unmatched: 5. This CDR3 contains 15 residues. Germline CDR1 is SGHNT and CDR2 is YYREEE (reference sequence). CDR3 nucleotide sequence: TGTGCCAGCAGCTTTTTCAGGGGGAGCTCCTACGAGCAGTACTTC. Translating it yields CASSFFRGSSYEQYF.

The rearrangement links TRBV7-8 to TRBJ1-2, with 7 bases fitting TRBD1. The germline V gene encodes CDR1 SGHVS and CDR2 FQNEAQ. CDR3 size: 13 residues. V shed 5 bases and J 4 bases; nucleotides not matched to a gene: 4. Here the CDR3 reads CASSPQGSYGYTF. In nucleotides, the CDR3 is TGTGCCAGCAGCCCACAGGGGAGCTATGGCTACACCTTC.

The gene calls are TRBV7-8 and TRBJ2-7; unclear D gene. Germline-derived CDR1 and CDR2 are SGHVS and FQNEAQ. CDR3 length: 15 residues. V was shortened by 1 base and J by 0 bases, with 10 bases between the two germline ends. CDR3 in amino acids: CASSLEEFGSYEQYF. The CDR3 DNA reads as TGTGCCAGCAGCTTAGAGGAGTTTGGCTCCTACGAGCAGTACTTC.

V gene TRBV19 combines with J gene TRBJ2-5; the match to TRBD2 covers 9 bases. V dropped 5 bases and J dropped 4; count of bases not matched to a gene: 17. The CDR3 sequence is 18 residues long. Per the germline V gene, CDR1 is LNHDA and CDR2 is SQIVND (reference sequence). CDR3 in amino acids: CASSPPPWRGGLGETQYF. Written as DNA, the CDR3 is TGTGCCAGTAGTCCTCCCCCATGGCGGGGGGGATTGGGAGAGACCCAGTACTTC. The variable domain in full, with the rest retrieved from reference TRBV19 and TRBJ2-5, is DGGITQSPKYLFRKEGQNVTLSCEQNLNHDAMYWYRQDPGQGLRLIYYSQIVNDFQKGDIAEGYSVSREKKESFPLTVTSAQKNPTAFYLCASSPPPWRGGLGETQYFGPGTRLLVL.

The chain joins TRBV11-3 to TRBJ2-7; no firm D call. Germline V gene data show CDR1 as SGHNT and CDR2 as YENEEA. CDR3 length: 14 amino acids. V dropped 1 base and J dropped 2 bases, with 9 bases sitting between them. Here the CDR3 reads CASSLGSGTYEQYF. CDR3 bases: TGTGCCAGCAGCTTAGGGTCAGGAACCTACGAGCAGTACTTC.

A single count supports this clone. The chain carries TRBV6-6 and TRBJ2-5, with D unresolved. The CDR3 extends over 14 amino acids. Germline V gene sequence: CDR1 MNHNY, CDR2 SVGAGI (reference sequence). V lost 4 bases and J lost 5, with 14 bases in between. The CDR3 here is CASSLSRNGETQYF. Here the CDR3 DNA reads TGTGCCAGCAGTTTGTCAAGGAACGGGGAGACCCAGTACTTC.

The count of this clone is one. The DNA for the CDR3 is TGTGCCAGCAGCGTAAACTATAGAGAGACCCAGTACTTC. Translating it yields CASSVNYRETQYF. The chain combines TRBV9 with TRBJ2-5; D not certain. Germline V gene data show CDR1 as SGDLS and CDR2 as YYNGEE. V was trimmed by 1 base and J by 4 bases, leaving 8 bases between them. The CDR3 is 13 amino acids. Full variable domain (outside the CDR3, taken from reference TRBV9 and TRBJ2-5): DSGVTQTPKHLITATGQRVTLRCSPRSGDLSVYWYQQSLDQGLQFLIQYYNGEERAKGNILERFSAQQFPDLHSELNLSSLELGDSALYFCASSVNYRETQYFGPGTRLLVL.

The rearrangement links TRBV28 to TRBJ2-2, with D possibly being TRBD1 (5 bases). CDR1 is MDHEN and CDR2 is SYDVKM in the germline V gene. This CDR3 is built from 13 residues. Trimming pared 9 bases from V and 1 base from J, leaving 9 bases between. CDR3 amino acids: CASLRGNTGELFF. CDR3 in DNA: TGTGCCAGTCTAAGGGGGAACACCGGGGAGCTGTTTTTT. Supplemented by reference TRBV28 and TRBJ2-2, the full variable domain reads DVKVTQSSRYLVKRTGEKVFLECVQDMDHENMFWYRQDPGLGLRLIYFSYDVKMKEKGDIPEGYSVSREKKERFSLILESASTNQTSMYLCASLRGNTGELFFGEGSRLTVL.

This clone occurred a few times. The CDR3 reads CASSLDSNSGNTIYF. The CDR3 DNA reads as TGCGCCAGCAGCTTGGACAGTAACTCTGGAAACACCATATATTTT. V and J are TRBV5-1 and TRBJ1-3; D is ambiguous. V lost 0 bases, J lost 0 bases, and 7 bases lay in between. Germline assignment: CDR1 SGHRS and CDR2 YFSETQ. This CDR3 has 15 amino acids.

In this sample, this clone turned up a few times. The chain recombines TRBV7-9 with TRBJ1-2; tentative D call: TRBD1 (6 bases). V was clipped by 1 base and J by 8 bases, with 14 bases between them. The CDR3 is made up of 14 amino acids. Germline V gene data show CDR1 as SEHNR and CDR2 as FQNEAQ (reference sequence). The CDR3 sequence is CASSLEYPGDGYTF. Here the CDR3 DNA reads TGTGCCAGCAGCTTAGAATACCCAGGGGACGGCTACACCTTC.

CDR3 sequence reads: CASSQFYSGATLNEQFF. The CDR3 DNA follows: TGCGCCAGCAGCCAATTTTATAGCGGGGCGACCCTAAATGAGCAGTTCTTC. This rearrangement joins TRBV4-3 to TRBJ2-1; 8 bases agree with TRBD2. CDR1 and CDR2 from the germline V gene are LGHNA and YSLEER. This CDR3 contains 17 residues. V dropped 2 bases and J dropped 7; count of bases not matched to a gene: 13.

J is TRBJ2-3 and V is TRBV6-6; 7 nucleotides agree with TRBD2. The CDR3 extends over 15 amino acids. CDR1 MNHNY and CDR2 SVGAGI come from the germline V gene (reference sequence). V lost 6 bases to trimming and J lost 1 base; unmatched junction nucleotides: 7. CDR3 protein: CASSYTRGGTDTQYF. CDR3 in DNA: TGTGCCAGCAGCTACACCCGGGGGGGCACAGATACGCAGTATTTT.

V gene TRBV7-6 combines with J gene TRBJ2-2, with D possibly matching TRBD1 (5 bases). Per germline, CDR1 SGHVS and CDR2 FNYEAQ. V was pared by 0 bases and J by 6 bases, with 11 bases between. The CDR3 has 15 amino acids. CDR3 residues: CASSLASDNAGELFF. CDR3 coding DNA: TGTGCCAGCAGCTTAGCGTCGGACAACGCCGGGGAGCTGTTTTTT.